The present entry profiles one T cell receptor (beta chain) with its context. This entry comes from a study of blood T cell repertoires in COVID-19. The overall study: Some COVID-19 samples were acute and others convalescent; all came from the United States, Italy and Spain. Nucleic acid was either cDNA or gDNA, and it came from T cells, B-cell-depleted T cells, or PBMCs.

The V segment lost 5 bases and the J segment 6 bases; nucleotides outside the gene matches: 13. Germline CDR1 SGHVS, CDR2 FNYEAQ. The CDR3 runs to 16 residues. As handled by the study authors: Amplification with reference gene primers provided the estimates of nucleated cell counts. Data came from immunoSEQ multiplex PCR; TCRdb stores just in-frame clones and leaves some out. V, J and clone size are those of that table, while D and trimming were read from the DNA. The sample comprises roughly 300,000 clones, 65% to 90% of which are singletons, and about 14% rests with the top ten. The origin of this receptor is a human donor in a cohort sampled during active COVID-19. The chain couples TRBV7-6 to TRBJ1-2; 9 bases are shared with TRBD1. Sequenced sample: peripheral blood. The CDR3 is CASSPLYRGRADGYTF. CDR3 DNA sequence: TGTGCCAGCAGCCCTCTCTACAGGGGGCGAGCGGATGGCTACACCTTC.